The 21 T cell receptor beta chains below all came from one sample that was sequenced in a study of blood T cell repertoires in COVID-19 (dated by TCRdb to 2018 to 2020). The library came from the immunoSEQ multiplex PCR assay. In TCRdb, the immuneACCESS table is reduced to in-frame sequences with V and J assigned. These tables do not hold every clone; where another copy was compared, an unresolved V gene accounts for under half, and the others remain unexplained. For this sample there are 95,000 to 150,000 clones; 85% appear just once. The ten largest clonotypes hold 3% to 4% of the sample. Specimen: peripheral blood. The receptors originated from a man aged 55 to 70 with acute or convalescent COVID-19.

CDR3 bases: TGCGCGGAGGGAGGGACCTACGAGCAGTACTTC. Its protein product is CAEGGTYEQYF. The chain links TRBV23-1 to TRBJ2-7; 7 bases are shared with TRBD2. TRBV23-1 is classed as an ORF, of uncertain function. The CDR3 length is 11 residues.

The V gene is TRBV28, the J gene TRBJ1-5; 7 bases are a match to TRBD1. V trimming: 3 bases; J trimming: 5 bases; junction bases outside the gene matches: 7. The CDR3 runs 15 residues. CDR1 is MDHEN, CDR2 SYDVKM, per germline. In nucleotides, the CDR3 is TGTGCCAGCAGTTTGACTATAGACAGGGATCAGCCCCAGCATTTT. Residues: CASSLTIDRDQPQHF.

The rearrangement uses TRBV5-1 and TRBJ2-5; 10 bases line up with TRBD1. This CDR3 comprises 15 residues. Germline V gene sequence: CDR1 SGHRS, CDR2 YFSETQ. After removal of 4 bases from V and 5 bases from J, the junction contained 8 bases not matched to a gene. Here the CDR3 reads CASSPGQGFEETQYF. The CDR3 DNA sequence: TGCGCCAGCAGCCCGGGACAGGGGTTTGAGGAGACCCAGTACTTC.

V is TRBV9 and J is TRBJ2-2; weak D call: TRBD2 (5 bases). The CDR3 sequence is 16 residues long. Between the trimmed V and J ends, which lost 0 bases and 5 bases, there was a span of 14 bases. Germline values: CDR1 SGDLS, CDR2 YYNGEE. CDR3 DNA: TGTGCCAGCAGCGTAGCCCCATCGGGGTTAACCGGGGAGCTGTTTTTT. Protein product: CASSVAPSGLTGELFF.

This sequence joins TRBV6-2 or TRBV6-3 and TRBJ2-7, with D perhaps TRBD2 (6 bases). The CDR3 covers 16 residues. CDR1 and CDR2 (germline): MNHEY, SVGEGT. Trimming shortened V by 6 bases and J by 1 base, and 19 bases separated the two germline ends. CDR3 sequence: CASSAPFSGSSYEQYF. The CDR3 nucleotides are TGTGCCAGCAGCGCCCCATTTAGCGGTTCTTCCTACGAGCAGTACTTC.

The genes are TRBV11-3 and TRBJ1-3; D gene ambiguous. Germline CDR1 SGHNT, CDR2 YENEEA. Trimming stripped 9 bases from V and 4 bases from J, with 7 bases between. The CDR3 spans 11 residues. CDR3 sequence reads: CARLLGNTIYF. CDR3 bases: TGTGCCAGACTCTTGGGAAACACCATATATTTT.

The rearrangement joins TRBV5-1 to TRBJ2-1, with 9 nucleotides matching TRBD2. CDR3 length: 15 residues. V was pared by 5 bases and J by 0 bases, with 3 bases of the junction left unmatched. Germline V gene data show CDR1 as SGHRS and CDR2 as YFSETQ. This CDR3 is CASRSSGASYNEQFF. The CDR3 DNA is TGCGCCAGCAGATCTAGCGGGGCCTCCTACAATGAGCAGTTCTTC.

The rearrangement links TRBV19 to TRBJ1-5, with D perhaps TRBD1 (5 bases). The CDR3 runs to 15 residues. The V end was cut by 1 base, the J end by 5 bases, with 12 bases between. Germline-derived CDR1 and CDR2 are LNHDA and SQIVND (reference sequence). CDR3 coding DNA: TGTGCCAGTAGTATAGTCGGAGACAGCGATCAGCCCCAGCATTTT. Translating it yields CASSIVGDSDQPQHF.

V usage is TRBV7-4 and J usage is TRBJ2-7; 9 nucleotides line up with TRBD2. The CDR3 has 15 amino acids. Germline loops: CDR1 SGHVT, CDR2 SQSDAQ. The trim removed 4 bases at V and 0 bases at J, leaving 4 bases unmatched. The CDR3 region is CASSSRREGSYEQYF. The DNA for the CDR3 is TGTGCCAGCAGCTCACGGCGGGAGGGCTCCTACGAGCAGTACTTC. Full variable domain (remainder filled in from reference TRBV7-4 and TRBJ2-7): GAGVSQSPRYKVAKRGRDVALRCDSISGHVTLYWYRQTLGQGSEVLTYSQSDAQRDKSGRPSGRFSAERPERSVSTLKIQRTEQGDSAVYLCASSSRREGSYEQYFGPGTRLTVT.

J is TRBJ2-4 and V is TRBV9, with 12 bases fitting TRBD2. Germline V lookup: CDR1 SGDLS, CDR2 YYNGEE. The length of the CDR3 is 19 residues. V was pared by 3 bases and J by 0 bases, with 10 bases of the junction left unmatched. Here the CDR3 DNA reads TGTGCCAGCAGCGCGTATTCTAGCGGGAGGGCCGAAGCCAAAAACATTCAGTACTTC. Translated: CASSAYSSGRAEAKNIQYF.

This rearrangement joins TRBV29-1 to TRBJ1-2, with a tentative D call TRBD1 (5 bases). The CDR3 consists of 12 residues. CDR1 and CDR2 from the germline V gene are SQVTM and ANQGSEA. Trimming shortened V by 6 bases and J by 0 bases, and 8 bases separated the two germline ends. CDR3: CSVGHANYGYTF. CDR3 nucleotides: TGCAGCGTCGGACACGCTAACTATGGCTACACCTTC.

The chain combines TRBV7-2 with TRBJ1-6, with TRBD1 as a possible D gene (6 bases). V was clipped by 6 bases and J by 7 bases, with 13 bases between them. Germline CDR1 SGHTA, CDR2 FQGNSA. The CDR3 is made up of 14 amino acids. The CDR3 protein is CASRSRGGNSPLHF. The CDR3 region has the DNA TGTGCCAGCAGATCCAGGGGTGGGAATTCACCCCTCCACTTT.

This clone was observed once. The chain links TRBV10-3 to TRBJ1-2; D perhaps matches TRBD1 (5 bases). CDR3 length equals 13 residues. Germline V gene lookup returns CDR1 ENHRY and CDR2 SYGVKD. V lost 2 bases to trimming and J lost 2 bases, with 6 bases between them. The CDR3 protein is CAISEGANYGYTF. CDR3 DNA: TGTGCCATCAGTGAGGGGGCCAACTATGGCTACACCTTC.

V is TRBV6-6 and J is TRBJ1-3, with D tentatively TRBD1 (5 bases). Trimming removed 4 bases at V and 0 bases at J, with 13 bases between. This CDR3 is built from 16 residues. CDR1 and CDR2 from the germline V gene are MNHNY and SVGAGI (reference sequence). Written as DNA, the CDR3 is TGTGCCAGCAGTTTCGGGGACTGGTACTCTGGAAACACCATATATTTT. As protein: CASSFGDWYSGNTIYF.

This chain uses TRBV15 with TRBJ1-5; D is uncertain. The germline V and J ends were trimmed by 4 bases and 7 bases, with 17 bases remaining between them. The CDR3 extends over 15 amino acids. Germline V CDR1 and CDR2: LNHNV, YYDKDF (reference sequence). CDR3 DNA: TGTGCCACCAGCATTGCGACCGGGAGAGGACAGCCCCAGCATTTT. Its protein is CATSIATGRGQPQHF.

The rearrangement uses TRBV7-2 and TRBJ1-1; TRBD1 aligns across 8 bases. The V gene end was trimmed by 7 bases and the J gene end by 4 bases; junction bases not matched to a gene: 5. Germline V gene sequence: CDR1 SGHTA, CDR2 FQGNSA. This CDR3 comprises 13 residues. The CDR3: CASTKDRVTEAFF. The CDR3 bases are TGTGCCAGCACCAAGGACAGGGTCACTGAAGCTTTCTTT.

J is TRBJ2-7 and V is TRBV5-4; 7 bases are shared with TRBD1. V lost 6 bases, J lost 5 bases, and 8 bases stayed unmatched. This CDR3 comprises 13 residues. CDR1 and CDR2 (germline): SGHNT, YYREEE (reference sequence). The CDR3 loop is CASTEGAMNEQYF. DNA of the CDR3: TGTGCCAGCACAGAGGGGGCGATGAACGAGCAGTACTTC.

The chain links TRBV27 to TRBJ1-1, with D perhaps matching TRBD1 (6 bases). V was trimmed by 3 bases and J by 1 base, leaving 9 bases between them. The CDR3 has 14 residues. Germline CDR1 and CDR2: MNHEY and SMNVEV (reference sequence). The CDR3: CASSFRGQNTEAFF. The CDR3 DNA reads TGTGCCAGCAGTTTCAGGGGTCAGAACACTGAAGCTTTCTTT.

The V and J genes are TRBV12-3 or TRBV12-4 and TRBJ1-6, with D maybe TRBD1 (6 bases). Trimming shortened V by 6 bases and J by 10 bases, and 10 bases separated the two germline ends. There are 12 residues in the CDR3. The CDR3 DNA sequence: TGTGCCAGCAGCAACAGGGCCTCACCCCTCCACTTT. As protein: CASSNRASPLHF.

This clone was counted only a few times. V and J are TRBV9 and TRBJ2-3, with D possibly being TRBD2 (5 bases). The germline V gene has CDR1 SGDLS and CDR2 YYNGEE. The CDR3 has 15 amino acids. V lost 9 bases, J lost 0 bases, and 17 bases lay in between. The CDR3 region is CATNREGRSTDTQYF. The CDR3 nucleotides are TGTGCCACCAATCGCGAGGGCCGGAGCACAGATACGCAGTATTTT.

The chain employs TRBV28 and TRBJ1-4; a weak D match, TRBD1 (5 bases). Germline V gene sequence: CDR1 MDHEN, CDR2 SYDVKM. With 11 bases removed from V and 5 bases from J, the gap between germline ends came to 18 bases. The length of the CDR3 is 14 residues. The CDR3 sequence: CASTLQDANEKLFF. CDR3 sequence (DNA): TGTGCCTCAACCCTACAGGATGCGAATGAAAAACTGTTTTTT. Using reference TRBV28 and TRBJ1-4 for the parts outside the CDR3, the full variable domain is DVKVTQSSRYLVKRTGEKVFLECVQDMDHENMFWYRQDPGLGLRLIYFSYDVKMKEKGDIPEGYSVSREKKERFSLILESASTNQTSMYLCASTLQDANEKLFFGSGTQLSVL.